This T cell receptor beta chain stems from a study of T-cell memory formation after mild COVID-19. TCRdb redid the calling of the 5' RACE reads with MiXCR, one entry per CDR3 protein. The sample consists of about 150,000 distinct CDR3 sequences, approximately 6% of them appearing once. Germline V CDR1 and CDR2: SQVTM, ANQGSEA. The CDR3 covers 16 residues. Trimming removed 2 bases from V and 2 bases from J; junction bases left unmatched: 3. This clonotype was detected many times. The sequence was collected from an adult woman who had mild COVID-19 (a few samples of this study predate the infection). Cell type and time point are not known. Sequencing used PBMCs or a T cell subset sorted from them (not recorded which). The chain has TRBV29-1 and TRBJ2-7, with 16 bases aligning to TRBD2. The CDR3 spells CSVEKGTSGRAYEQYF. CDR3 sequence (DNA): TGCAGCGTTGAAAAGGGGACTAGCGGGAGGGCCTACGAGCAGTACTTC.